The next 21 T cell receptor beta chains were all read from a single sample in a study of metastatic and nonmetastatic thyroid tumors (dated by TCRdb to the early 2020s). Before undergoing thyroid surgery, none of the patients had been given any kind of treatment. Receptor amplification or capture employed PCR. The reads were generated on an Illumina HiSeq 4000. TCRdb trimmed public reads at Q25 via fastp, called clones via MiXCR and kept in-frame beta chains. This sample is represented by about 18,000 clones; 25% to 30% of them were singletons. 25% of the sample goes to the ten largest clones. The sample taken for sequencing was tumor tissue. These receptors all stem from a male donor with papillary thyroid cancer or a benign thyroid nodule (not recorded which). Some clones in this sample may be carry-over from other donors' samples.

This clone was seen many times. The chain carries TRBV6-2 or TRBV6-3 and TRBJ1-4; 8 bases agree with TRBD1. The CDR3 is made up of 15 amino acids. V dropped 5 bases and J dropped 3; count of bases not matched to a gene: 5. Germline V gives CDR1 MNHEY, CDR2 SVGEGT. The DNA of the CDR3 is TGTGCCAGCAGTCGACAGGGGAGGCCTAATGAAAAACTGTTTTTT. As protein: CASSRQGRPNEKLFF.

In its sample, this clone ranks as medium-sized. This CDR3 is CAWSVGGLYYGYTF. The DNA for the CDR3 is TGTGCCTGGAGTGTGGGCGGATTGTACTATGGCTACACCTTC. The J gene is TRBJ1-2, the V gene TRBV30; D is unclear. The V gene lost 0 bases and the J gene lost 3 bases, with 11 bases spanning the gap. The CDR3 contains 14 residues. Germline CDR1 GTSNPN, CDR2 SVGIG (reference sequence).

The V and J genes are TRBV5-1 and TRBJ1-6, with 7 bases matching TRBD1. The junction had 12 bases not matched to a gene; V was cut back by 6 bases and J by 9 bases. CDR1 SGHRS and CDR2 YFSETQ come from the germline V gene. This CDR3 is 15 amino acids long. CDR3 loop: CASTPGGTDSSPLHF. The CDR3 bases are TGCGCCAGCACCCCAGGAGGGACAGACAGTTCACCCCTCCACTTT.

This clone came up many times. CDR3 in DNA: TGTGCCAGCAGAGTTGGACTAGCGGTGGGAGGAGAGACCCAGTACTTC. Protein product: CASRVGLAVGGETQYF. This chain uses TRBV27 with TRBJ2-5, with 10 bases fitting TRBD2. The germline V gene has CDR1 MNHEY and CDR2 SMNVEV (reference sequence). The CDR3 length is 16 residues. J gave up 4 bases and V 6 bases, and 11 bases lay outside the gene matches.

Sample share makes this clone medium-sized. The CDR3, as DNA: TGTGCCAGCTCACCCGTGGGGGGGGCACAAAATACGCAGTATTTT. It specifies CASSPVGGAQNTQYF. The genes are TRBV18 and TRBJ2-3, with D tentatively TRBD2 (7 bases). Germline CDR1 reads KGHSH; CDR2 reads LQKENI. Trimming stripped 3 bases from V and 7 bases from J, with 17 bases between. The length of the CDR3 is 15 residues.

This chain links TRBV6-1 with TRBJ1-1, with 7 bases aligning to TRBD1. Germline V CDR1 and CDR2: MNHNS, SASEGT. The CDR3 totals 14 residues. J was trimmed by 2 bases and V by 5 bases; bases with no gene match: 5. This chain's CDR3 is CASSRQGDNTEAFF. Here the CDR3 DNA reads TGTGCCAGCAGTAGACAGGGAGACAACACTGAAGCTTTCTTT.

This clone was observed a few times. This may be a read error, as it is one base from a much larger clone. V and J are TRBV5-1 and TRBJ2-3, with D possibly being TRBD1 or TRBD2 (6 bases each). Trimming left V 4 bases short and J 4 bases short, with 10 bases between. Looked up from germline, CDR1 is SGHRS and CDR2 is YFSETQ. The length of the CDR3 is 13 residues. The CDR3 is CASSPGAADTQYF. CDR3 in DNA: TGCGCCAGCAGCCCGGGGGCCGCAGATACGCAGTATTTT.

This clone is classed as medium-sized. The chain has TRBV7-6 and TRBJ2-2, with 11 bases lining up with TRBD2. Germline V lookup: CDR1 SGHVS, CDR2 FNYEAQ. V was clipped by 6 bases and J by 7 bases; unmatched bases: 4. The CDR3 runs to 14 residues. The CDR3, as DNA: TGTGCCAGCAGAAAACTAGCGGGAGACGGGGAGCTGTTTTTT. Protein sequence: CASRKLAGDGELFF.

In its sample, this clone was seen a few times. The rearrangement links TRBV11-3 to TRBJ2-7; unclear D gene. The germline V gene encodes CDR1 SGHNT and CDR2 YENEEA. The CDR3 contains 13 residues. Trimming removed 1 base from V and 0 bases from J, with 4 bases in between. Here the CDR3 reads CASSLGSSYEQYF. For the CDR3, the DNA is TGTGCCAGCAGCTTAGGGAGCTCCTACGAGCAGTACTTC.

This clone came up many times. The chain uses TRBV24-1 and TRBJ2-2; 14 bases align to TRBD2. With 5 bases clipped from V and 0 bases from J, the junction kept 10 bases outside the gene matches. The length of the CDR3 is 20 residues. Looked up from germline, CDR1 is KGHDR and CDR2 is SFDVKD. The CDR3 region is CATSALGLAGAISNTGELFF. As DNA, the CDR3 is TGTGCCACCAGTGCCCTGGGACTAGCGGGAGCGATCTCGAACACCGGGGAGCTGTTTTTT.

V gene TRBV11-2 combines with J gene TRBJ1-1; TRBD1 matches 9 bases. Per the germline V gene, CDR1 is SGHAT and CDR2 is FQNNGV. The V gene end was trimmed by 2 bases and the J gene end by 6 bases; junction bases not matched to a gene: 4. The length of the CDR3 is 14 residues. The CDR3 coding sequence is TGTGCCAGCAGCTTACCCCGACAGGGGGCTGAAGCTTTCTTT. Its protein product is CASSLPRQGAEAFF. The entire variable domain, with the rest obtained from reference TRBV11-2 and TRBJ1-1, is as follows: EAGVAQSPRYKIIEKRQSVAFWCNPISGHATLYWYQQILGQGPKLLIQFQNNGVVDDSQLPKDRFSAERLKGVDSTLKIQPAKLEDSAVYLCASSLPRQGAEAFFGQGTRLTVV.

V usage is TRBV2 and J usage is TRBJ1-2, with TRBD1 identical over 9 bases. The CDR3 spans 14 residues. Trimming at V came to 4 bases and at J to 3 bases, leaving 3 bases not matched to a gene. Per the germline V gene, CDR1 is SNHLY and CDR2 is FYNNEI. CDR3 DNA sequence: TGTGCCAGCAGTGTAACAGGGGGCGACTATGGCTACACCTTC. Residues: CASSVTGGDYGYTF.

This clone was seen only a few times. CDR3 amino acids: CASSVTGAYEQYF. The CDR3, as DNA: TGTGCCAGTAGTGTGACAGGGGCCTACGAGCAGTACTTC. This chain connects TRBV19 to TRBJ2-7; 8 positions agree with TRBD1. The CDR3 sequence is 13 residues long. V gave up 5 bases and J gave up 2 bases; unmatched junction bases: 2. Germline lookup yields CDR1 LNHDA and CDR2 SQIVND (reference sequence).

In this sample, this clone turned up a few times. CDR3 DNA sequence: TGTGCCAGCAGCCCCGGGACAGGGGAGACAAATGAGCAGTTCTTC. Its protein is CASSPGTGETNEQFF. This chain joins TRBV11-2 and TRBJ2-1; the match to TRBD1 covers 10 bases. V lost 5 bases and J lost 7; bases outside the gene matches: 8. Looked up from germline, CDR1 is SGHAT and CDR2 is FQNNGV. The CDR3 loop spans 15 amino acids.

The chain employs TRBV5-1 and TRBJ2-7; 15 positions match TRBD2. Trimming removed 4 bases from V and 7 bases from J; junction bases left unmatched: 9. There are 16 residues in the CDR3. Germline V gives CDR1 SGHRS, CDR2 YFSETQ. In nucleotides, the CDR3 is TGCGCCAGCAGCACGCAGGGACTAGCGGGAGGTTCTGAGCAGTACTTC. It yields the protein CASSTQGLAGGSEQYF.

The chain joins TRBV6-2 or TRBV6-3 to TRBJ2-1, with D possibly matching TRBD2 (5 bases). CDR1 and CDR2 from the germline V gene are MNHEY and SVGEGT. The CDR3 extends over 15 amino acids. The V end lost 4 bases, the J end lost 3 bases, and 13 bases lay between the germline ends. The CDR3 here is CASSWTSRGYNEQFF. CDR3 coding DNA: TGTGCCAGCAGTTGGACGTCCCGGGGCTACAATGAGCAGTTCTTC.

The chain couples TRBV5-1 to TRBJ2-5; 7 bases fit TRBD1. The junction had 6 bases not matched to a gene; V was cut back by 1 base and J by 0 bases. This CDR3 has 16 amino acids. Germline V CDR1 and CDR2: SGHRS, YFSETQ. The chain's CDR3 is CASSLTTGPYQETQYF. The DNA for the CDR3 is TGCGCCAGCAGCTTGACGACAGGGCCGTACCAAGAGACCCAGTACTTC. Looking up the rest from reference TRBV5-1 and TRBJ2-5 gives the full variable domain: KAGVTQTPRYLIKTRGQQVTLSCSPISGHRSVSWYQQTPGQGLQFLFEYFSETQRNKGNFPGRFSGRQFSNSRSEMNVSTLELGDSALYLCASSLTTGPYQETQYFGPGTRLLVL.

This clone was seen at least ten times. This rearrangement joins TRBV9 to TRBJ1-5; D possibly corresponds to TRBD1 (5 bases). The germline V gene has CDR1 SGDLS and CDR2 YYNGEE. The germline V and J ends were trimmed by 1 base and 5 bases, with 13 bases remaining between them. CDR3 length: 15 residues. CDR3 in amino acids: CASSVNPDTYQPQHF. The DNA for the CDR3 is TGTGCCAGCAGCGTAAACCCGGACACTTATCAGCCCCAGCATTTT. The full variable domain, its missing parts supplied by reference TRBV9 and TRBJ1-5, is DSGVTQTPKHLITATGQRVTLRCSPRSGDLSVYWYQQSLDQGLQFLIQYYNGEERAKGNILERFSAQQFPDLHSELNLSSLELGDSALYFCASSVNPDTYQPQHFGDGTRLSIL.

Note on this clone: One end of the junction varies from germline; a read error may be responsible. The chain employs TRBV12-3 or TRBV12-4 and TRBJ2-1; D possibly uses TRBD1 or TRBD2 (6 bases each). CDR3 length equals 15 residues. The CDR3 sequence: CASSLEWGAHDQHCF. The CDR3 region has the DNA TGTGCCAGCAGTTTGGAGTGGGGGGCGCATGATCAGCATTGCTTC.

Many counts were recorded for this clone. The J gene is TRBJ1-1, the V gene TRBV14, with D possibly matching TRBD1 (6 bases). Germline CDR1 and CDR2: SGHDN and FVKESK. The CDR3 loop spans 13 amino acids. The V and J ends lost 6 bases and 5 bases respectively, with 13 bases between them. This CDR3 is CASRPRGGTEAFF. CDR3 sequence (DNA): TGTGCCAGCAGGCCCAGGGGCGGTACTGAAGCTTTCTTT. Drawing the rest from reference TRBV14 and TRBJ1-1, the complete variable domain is EAGVTQFPSHSVIEKGQTVTLRCDPISGHDNLYWYRRVMGKEIKFLLHFVKESKQDESGMPNNRFLAERTGGTYSTLKVQPAELEDSGVYFCASRPRGGTEAFFGQGTRLTVV.

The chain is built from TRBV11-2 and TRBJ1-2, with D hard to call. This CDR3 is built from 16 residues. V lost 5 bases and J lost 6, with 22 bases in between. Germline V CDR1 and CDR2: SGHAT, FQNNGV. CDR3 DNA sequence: TGTGCCAGCAGCCAGAGTTCTGTGTGTTTTATGGATGGCTACACCTTC. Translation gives CASSQSSVCFMDGYTF.